A single sample is the source of the 27 T cell receptor beta chains below, sequenced in a study of blood T cell repertoires in COVID-19. Measured with immunoSEQ multiplex PCR; TCRdb has only the in-frame clones, and not every one. Of 150,000 or so clones listed, over 70% are singletons. What was sequenced was PBMCs or T cells enriched from blood (not recorded which). Receptor source: a man in his 70s who had been exposed to COVID-19.

The gene calls are TRBV9 and TRBJ2-5; 10 nucleotides agree with TRBD2. Germline V gene lookup returns CDR1 SGDLS and CDR2 YYNGEE. The CDR3 totals 15 residues. V lost 3 bases and J lost 5; bases outside the gene matches: 7. CDR3 bases: TGTGCCAGCAGCGGGCCTAGCGGGGGCCGGGAGACCCAGTACTTC. It translates to CASSGPSGGRETQYF. Together with reference TRBV9 and TRBJ2-5, the CDR3 gives the full variable domain: DSGVTQTPKHLITATGQRVTLRCSPRSGDLSVYWYQQSLDQGLQFLIQYYNGEERAKGNILERFSAQQFPDLHSELNLSSLELGDSALYFCASSGPSGGRETQYFGPGTRLLVL.

V and J are TRBV10-2 and TRBJ2-7, with TRBD2 identical over 8 bases. The junction had 9 bases not matched to a gene; V was cut back by 2 bases and J by 6 bases. CDR3 size: 15 residues. The germline V gene encodes CDR1 WSHSY and CDR2 SAAADI. The DNA for the CDR3 is TGCGCCAGCAGTGAGATCCCGGGAGGGCCTGTCGAGCAGTACTTC. Its protein product is CASSEIPGGPVEQYF.

This clone was seen once. The V gene is TRBV6-5, the J gene TRBJ1-1, with a weak D call TRBD1 (5 bases). Trimming removed 7 bases from V and 1 base from J, with 13 bases in between. Germline V CDR1 and CDR2: MNHEY, SVGAGI. The CDR3 spans 14 residues. CDR3: CASINGARNTEAFF. The CDR3 DNA is TGTGCCAGCATCAATGGGGCCAGGAACACTGAAGCTTTCTTT.

This chain uses TRBV15 with TRBJ2-1; D may be TRBD2 (5 bases). The germline V and J ends were trimmed by 5 bases and 7 bases, with 15 bases remaining between them. Germline lookup yields CDR1 LNHNV and CDR2 YYDKDF (reference sequence). The CDR3 runs 14 residues. CDR3 loop: CATSGSPRVNEQFF. The CDR3 coding sequence is TGTGCCACCAGCGGGAGCCCCAGAGTGAATGAGCAGTTCTTC.

The genes are TRBV5-1 and TRBJ2-6, with TRBD1 as a possible D gene (5 bases). V was pared by 4 bases and J by 4 bases, with 12 bases between. Germline-derived CDR1 and CDR2 are SGHRS and YFSETQ. The length of the CDR3 is 15 residues. CDR3 region: CASSLDRSGANVLTF. The CDR3 DNA reads TGCGCCAGCAGCCTAGACAGATCAGGGGCCAACGTCCTGACTTTC.

In its sample, this clone was seen a few times. Other DNA sequences of this sample code for an identical CDR3. The J gene is TRBJ1-6, the V gene TRBV19; a weak D match, TRBD1 (6 bases). V dropped 5 bases and J dropped 7 bases, with 9 bases sitting between them. Germline V gene data show CDR1 as LNHDA and CDR2 as SQIVND (reference sequence). CDR3 length equals 13 residues. The CDR3 region has the DNA TGTGCCAGTAGTTCCCAGGGGAATTCACCCCTCCACTTT. Translating gives CASSSQGNSPLHF.

CDR3 DNA: TGTGCCAGCAGTCCACCGGGACAGGGGGCGTCACCCCTCCACTTT. This translates into CASSPPGQGASPLHF. The rearrangement links TRBV7-2 to TRBJ1-6; TRBD1 matches 12 bases. CDR1 is SGHTA and CDR2 is FQGNSA in the germline V gene. Germline trimming cut 6 bases from V and 10 bases from J; bases unmatched to any gene: 7. The CDR3 runs 15 residues.

The V gene is TRBV5-1, the J gene TRBJ1-5; D is unresolved. Germline assignment: CDR1 SGHRS and CDR2 YFSETQ. This CDR3 region has 14 residues. Trimming cost V 2 bases and J 4 bases, with 10 bases left between them. CDR3 nucleotide sequence: TGCGCCAGCAGCTTAGCCGGGAAGAATCAGCCCCAGCATTTT. Translating it yields CASSLAGKNQPQHF.

This clone has only one observation. This CDR3 is also generated by other DNA sequences in the sample. The CDR3 nucleotides read TGTGCCAGTAGTATCGACAGGCTTAACTATGGCTACACCTTC. Translation gives CASSIDRLNYGYTF. The chain recombines TRBV19 with TRBJ1-2; the D gene is possibly TRBD1 (6 bases). The CDR3 contains 14 residues. CDR1 is LNHDA, CDR2 SQIVND, per germline (reference sequence). The ends were cut back, 3 bases at V and 1 base at J, with 9 bases in the middle.

A single count supports this clone. The rearrangement links TRBV7-9 to TRBJ2-7; 10 bases line up with TRBD2. V was pared by 6 bases and J by 2 bases, with 7 bases of the junction left unmatched. Germline assignment: CDR1 SEHNR and CDR2 FQNEAQ (reference sequence). The CDR3 totals 15 residues. CDR3 protein: CASSPVAGGPYEQYF. For the CDR3, the DNA is TGTGCCAGCAGTCCAGTAGCGGGAGGCCCCTACGAGCAGTACTTC.

V usage is TRBV7-2 and J usage is TRBJ1-2; D remains ambiguous. The CDR3 length is 13 residues. Germline V gene sequence: CDR1 SGHTA, CDR2 FQGNSA. Between the trimmed V and J ends, which lost 5 bases and 5 bases, there was a span of 12 bases. In nucleotides, the CDR3 is TGTGCCAGCAGCCAGTCTTGGGAGTATGGCTACACCTTC. Amino acids: CASSQSWEYGYTF.

This chain joins TRBV30 and TRBJ2-1; weak D call: TRBD1 (5 bases). The V end lost 0 bases, the J end lost 7 bases, and 13 bases lay between the germline ends. This CDR3 is 14 amino acids long. Germline loops: CDR1 GTSNPN, CDR2 SVGIG (reference sequence). CDR3 sequence: CAWSVRGWGNEQFF. The DNA of the CDR3 is TGTGCCTGGAGTGTAAGGGGTTGGGGTAATGAGCAGTTCTTC.

This clone was detected a few times. The V call is TRBV27, the J call TRBJ2-5; D is undetermined. The V end was cut by 1 base, the J end by 7 bases, with 10 bases between. The CDR3 has 13 residues. Germline V gene data show CDR1 as MNHEY and CDR2 as SMNVEV (reference sequence). CDR3 sequence: CASSLLPLGTQYF. CDR3 DNA sequence: TGTGCCAGCAGTTTATTACCCCTCGGGACCCAGTACTTC.

The rearrangement joins TRBV13 to TRBJ1-3, with D possibly being TRBD1 (5 bases). Germline V gene lookup returns CDR1 PRHDT and CDR2 FYEKMQ (reference sequence). Trimming left V 4 bases short and J 7 bases short, with 17 bases between. The CDR3 contains 15 residues. This chain's CDR3 is CASSSSRGGANTIYF. The CDR3 DNA reads TGTGCCAGCAGCTCCTCCCGCGGTGGGGCGAACACCATATATTTT.

The chain combines TRBV7-6 with TRBJ2-7; no clear D gene. This CDR3 spans 14 amino acids. V lost 1 base, J lost 2 bases, and 9 bases lay in between. Germline CDR1 is SGHVS and CDR2 is FNYEAQ. The CDR3 loop is CASSLEPDTYEQYF. CDR3 bases: TGTGCCAGCAGCTTAGAGCCCGATACCTACGAGCAGTACTTC.

The rearrangement joins TRBV5-1 to TRBJ2-7; 7 positions agree with TRBD1. The V and J ends lost 4 bases and 0 bases, in that order; junction bases with no gene match: 7. The germline V gene has CDR1 SGHRS and CDR2 YFSETQ. The CDR3 consists of 15 residues. CDR3 coding DNA: TGCGCCAGCAGCCCCGGACAGGTGAGCTCCTACGAGCAGTACTTC. Its protein product is CASSPGQVSSYEQYF.

The chain recombines TRBV5-1 with TRBJ2-3, with 11 bases identical to TRBD2. J was trimmed by 0 bases and V by 1 base; bases with no gene match: 1. Looked up from germline, CDR1 is SGHRS and CDR2 is YFSETQ. There are 16 residues in the CDR3. The CDR3 DNA sequence: TGCGCCAGCAGCTTGCGGACTAGCGGGAGCACAGATACGCAGTATTTT. Residues: CASSLRTSGSTDTQYF.

V and J are TRBV7-2 and TRBJ2-5, with 8 bases identical to TRBD2. The CDR3 extends over 13 amino acids. Trimming took 5 bases from V and 5 from J; bases not matched to a gene: 4. The germline V gene encodes CDR1 SGHTA and CDR2 FQGNSA. The CDR3 sequence: CASSDRLAETQYF. In DNA form, the CDR3 reads TGTGCCAGCAGCGACCGACTAGCGGAGACCCAGTACTTC. The variable domain in full, with the rest retrieved from reference TRBV7-2 and TRBJ2-5, is GAGVSQSPSNKVTEKGKDVELRCDPISGHTALYWYRQSLGQGLEFLIYFQGNSAPDKSGLPSDRFSAERTGGSVSTLTIQRTQQEDSAVYLCASSDRLAETQYFGPGTRLLVL.

CDR3 DNA sequence: TGTGCCAGCACAATCCTCGGGACAGGGGGGTACGAGCAGTACTTC. Its translation: CASTILGTGGYEQYF. This chain joins TRBV5-5 and TRBJ2-7; 11 bases map to TRBD1. With V trimmed by 6 bases and J by 4 bases, 9 bases remained unmatched. Germline CDR1 SGHKS, CDR2 YYEKEE (reference sequence). The CDR3 runs to 15 residues.

The chain recombines TRBV29-1 with TRBJ2-7; D is possibly TRBD2 (6 bases). V lost 0 bases and J lost 9, with 12 bases in between. The CDR3 is 12 amino acids. In germline, CDR1 is SQVTM, CDR2 ANQGSEA. The CDR3 nucleotides are TGCAGCGTTGAAGAAAGAGTGGGAGGGCAGTACTTC. This gives the protein CSVEERVGGQYF.

The chain links TRBV25-1 to TRBJ2-1; possibly TRBD2 for D (6 bases). Per germline, CDR1 MGHDK and CDR2 SYGVNS. Trimming shortened V by 5 bases and J by 4 bases, and 12 bases separated the two germline ends. The CDR3 has 14 residues. CDR3 sequence: CASSSDGGYNEQFF. The DNA of the CDR3 is TGTGCCAGCAGTTCGGACGGAGGGTACAATGAGCAGTTCTTC.

The V and J genes are TRBV7-2 and TRBJ2-3; D uncertain. CDR3 length: 12 residues. The germline V gene has CDR1 SGHTA and CDR2 FQGNSA. Trimming removed 1 base from V and 8 bases from J, with 7 bases in between. CDR3 coding DNA: TGTGCCAGCAGCTTAGACTGGAGTACGCAGTATTTT. As protein: CASSLDWSTQYF.

This chain connects TRBV15 to TRBJ1-2; D is unclear. CDR1 LNHNV and CDR2 YYDKDF come from the germline V gene (reference sequence). CDR3 size: 14 residues. V lost 0 bases and J 4 bases, leaving 9 bases between the germline ends. CDR3 amino acids: CATSRDSAVYGYTF. CDR3 sequence (DNA): TGTGCCACCAGCAGAGATTCAGCGGTCTATGGCTACACCTTC.

V usage is TRBV5-5 and J usage is TRBJ2-7; 12 bases map to TRBD1. Per the germline V gene, CDR1 is SGHKS and CDR2 is YYEKEE (reference sequence). With V trimmed by 4 bases and J by 3 bases, 5 bases remained unmatched. CDR3 size: 15 residues. The CDR3, as DNA: TGTGCCAGCAGCCAGGGGACAGGGGGCAACTACGAGCAGTACTTC. Translated, it gives CASSQGTGGNYEQYF. Variable domain in full (rest from reference TRBV5-5 and TRBJ2-7): DAGVTQSPTHLIKTRGQQVTLRCSPISGHKSVSWYQQVLGQGPQFIFQYYEKEERGRGNFPDRFSARQFPNYSSELNVNALLLGDSALYLCASSQGTGGNYEQYFGPGTRLTVT.

The chain joins TRBV7-2 to TRBJ1-2; 7 bases agree with TRBD1. V dropped 1 base and J dropped 5; count of bases not matched to a gene: 7. The germline V gene has CDR1 SGHTA and CDR2 FQGNSA. The CDR3 has 15 amino acids. CDR3 sequence reads: CASSLETRGPYGYTF. CDR3 nucleotide sequence: TGTGCCAGCAGCTTAGAGACGAGGGGGCCTTATGGCTACACCTTC.

The V gene is TRBV21-1, the J gene TRBJ1-4; the table's D call of TRBD1 was not tested on the DNA. TRBV21-1 has pseudogene status. The CDR3 totals 22 residues. CDR3 nucleotide sequence: TGTGCCAGCAGCAAAGTTACTTTGGGGGCAGTCTTTATCCCTGCAACTAATGAAAAACTGTTTTTT. This sequence encodes CASSKVTLGAVFIPATNEKLFF.

V and J are TRBV30 and TRBJ2-7; 8 nucleotides match TRBD1. Germline CDR1 is GTSNPN and CDR2 is SVGIG (reference sequence). This CDR3 is 15 amino acids long. The J segment lost 3 bases and the V segment lost 0 bases, leaving 7 bases of the junction unmatched. The CDR3 DNA follows: TGTGCCTGGAGTGTACCTCGGACAGGGCTCTACGAGCAGTACTTC. This encodes CAWSVPRTGLYEQYF.